This is a list of T cell receptor beta chains from one sample in a study of blood T cells in healthy people across ages. One entry per CDR3 protein, called by TCRdb with MiXCR from the 5' RACE reads. The repertoire includes just over 1 million distinct CDR3 sequences, under 55% of them detected once, and around 18% sits in the top ten. Sequencing used blood. The source is a woman aged 55-75 years in good health. CDR3s leave out the opening cysteine and the closing phenylalanine or tryptophan. The order of the fields is V gene, J gene, CDR3 length, CDR3 protein.

V gene: TRBV11-2
J gene: TRBJ2-3
CDR3 length: 10
CDR3 protein: ASSPSPGAQY

V gene: TRBV12-3/TRBV12-4
J gene: TRBJ2-5
CDR3 length: 10
CDR3 protein: ASSLPWETQY

V gene: TRBV12-3/TRBV12-4
J gene: TRBJ2-3
CDR3 length: 15
CDR3 protein: ASNTGGLAGGSRPQY

V gene: TRBV5-1
J gene: TRBJ2-3
CDR3 length: 14
CDR3 protein: ASSNAEGGGADTQY

V gene: TRBV11-2
J gene: TRBJ2-1
CDR3 length: 18
CDR3 protein: ASSPPGTGGRNSSYNEQF

V gene: TRBV15
J gene: TRBJ2-6
CDR3 length: 15
CDR3 protein: ATSRDNRGTGANVLT

V gene: TRBV24-1
J gene: TRBJ2-5
CDR3 length: 10
CDR3 protein: ATSDLSYEQY

V gene: TRBV21-1
J gene: TRBJ2-7
CDR3 length: 12
CDR3 protein: GVPRDRDPYEQY

V gene: TRBV7-8
J gene: TRBJ2-5
CDR3 length: 14
CDR3 protein: ASNLEREAPSETQY

V gene: TRBV28
J gene: TRBJ1-5
CDR3 length: 12
CDR3 protein: ASMGQGINQPQH

V gene: TRBV20-1
J gene: TRBJ2-4
CDR3 length: 11
CDR3 protein: SSLAGAKNIQY

V gene: TRBV11-2
J gene: TRBJ2-1
CDR3 length: 14
CDR3 protein: ASSLGTRSSYNEQF

V gene: TRBV6-1
J gene: TRBJ2-4
CDR3 length: 16
CDR3 protein: ASSRTGTGYLAKNIQY

V gene: TRBV12-3/TRBV12-4
J gene: TRBJ1-2
CDR3 length: 11
CDR3 protein: ATLKRMGYGYT

V gene: TRBV20-1
J gene: TRBJ2-3
CDR3 length: 13
CDR3 protein: SAAILAGGTDTQY

V gene: TRBV3-1
J gene: TRBJ2-3
CDR3 length: 11
CDR3 protein: ASSQLSTDTQY

V gene: TRBV20-1
J gene: TRBJ2-1
CDR3 length: 12
CDR3 protein: SASGISLLDEQF

V gene: TRBV5-1
J gene: TRBJ1-2
CDR3 length: 11
CDR3 protein: ASSLLGVYGYT

V gene: TRBV6-6
J gene: TRBJ2-1
CDR3 length: 11
CDR3 protein: ASWTGLYNEQF

V gene: TRBV7-3
J gene: TRBJ2-1
CDR3 length: 13
CDR3 protein: ASSRTLTGANEQF

V gene: TRBV11-2
J gene: TRBJ2-2
CDR3 length: 17
CDR3 protein: ASTPNQLAGGLPIRELF

V gene: TRBV7-9
J gene: TRBJ2-3
CDR3 length: 17
CDR3 protein: ASSPHRSWSGESTGTQY

V gene: TRBV6-6
J gene: TRBJ2-7
CDR3 length: 12
CDR3 protein: ASSPDRGLGEQY

V gene: TRBV27
J gene: TRBJ2-1
CDR3 length: 12
CDR3 protein: ASSLWLAGNEQF

V gene: TRBV5-5
J gene: TRBJ2-1
CDR3 length: 13
CDR3 protein: ASSFLVGDHNGQF

V gene: TRBV27
J gene: TRBJ1-2
CDR3 length: 11
CDR3 protein: AGSPGGARGYT

V gene: TRBV4-2
J gene: TRBJ2-5
CDR3 length: 13
CDR3 protein: ASSRGQGSQETQY

V gene: TRBV27
J gene: TRBJ2-5
CDR3 length: 13
CDR3 protein: ASSFLGSFQETQY

V gene: TRBV7-2
J gene: TRBJ2-1
CDR3 length: 14
CDR3 protein: ASSLLHSGDPPEQF

V gene: TRBV29-1
J gene: TRBJ2-7
CDR3 length: 14
CDR3 protein: SVDGFRDRGLYEQY

V gene: TRBV29-1
J gene: TRBJ2-1
CDR3 length: 14
CDR3 protein: SVAGLNGRAYNEQF

V gene: TRBV5-1
J gene: TRBJ2-3
CDR3 length: 11
CDR3 protein: ASSPAGSDTQY